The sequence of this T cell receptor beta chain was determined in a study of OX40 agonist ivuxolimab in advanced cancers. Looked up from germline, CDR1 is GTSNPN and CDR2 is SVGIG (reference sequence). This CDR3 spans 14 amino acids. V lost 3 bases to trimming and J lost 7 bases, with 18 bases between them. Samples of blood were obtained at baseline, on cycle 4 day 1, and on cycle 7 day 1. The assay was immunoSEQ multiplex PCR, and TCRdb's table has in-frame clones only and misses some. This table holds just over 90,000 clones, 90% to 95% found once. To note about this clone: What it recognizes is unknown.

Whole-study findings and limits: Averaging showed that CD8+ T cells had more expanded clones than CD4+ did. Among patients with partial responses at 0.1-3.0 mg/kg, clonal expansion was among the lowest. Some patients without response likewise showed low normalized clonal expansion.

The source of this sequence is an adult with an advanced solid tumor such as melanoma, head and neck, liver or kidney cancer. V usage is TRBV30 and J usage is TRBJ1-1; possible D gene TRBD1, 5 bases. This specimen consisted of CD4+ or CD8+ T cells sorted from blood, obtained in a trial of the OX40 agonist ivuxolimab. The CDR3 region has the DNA TGTGCCTGGAGCATAGGGCTTAGGACACATGAAGCTTTCTTT. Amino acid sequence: CAWSIGLRTHEAFF.